This T cell receptor beta chain was obtained from a study of cytomegalovirus exposure and HLA in healthy donors. Study observations and caveats: Follow-up analysis later connected one missense variant in DCLRE1C with trimming of TCR beta V- and J-genes. One later analysis reportedly identified an Asian-associated ancestry cluster that showed fewer N-insertions than the approximately 700-donor mean. Sequencing likely produced, as an artifact, a cluster of highly shared sequence variants.

The PCR used 60 Vbeta and 13 Jbeta primers. This table comes from immunoSEQ multiplex PCR, and its TCRdb copy is limited to in-frame clones, with some not included. The sample lists around 100,000 clones; 76% were seen once. Points on this clone: Its antigen is unidentified.

The receptor's source is a woman aged 18 to 35 in good health and CMV-seropositive. The sequencing sample was made of PBMCs.

The CDR3 loop reads CASSAGTGGNQPQHF. The CDR3 coding sequence is TGTGCCAGCAGTGCCGGGACAGGGGGCAATCAGCCCCAGCATTTT. The chain recombines TRBV6-1 with TRBJ1-5, with 10 bases matching TRBD1. J gave up 2 bases and V 4 bases, and 2 bases lay outside the gene matches. The CDR3 has 15 amino acids. Germline CDR1 MNHNS, CDR2 SASEGT.